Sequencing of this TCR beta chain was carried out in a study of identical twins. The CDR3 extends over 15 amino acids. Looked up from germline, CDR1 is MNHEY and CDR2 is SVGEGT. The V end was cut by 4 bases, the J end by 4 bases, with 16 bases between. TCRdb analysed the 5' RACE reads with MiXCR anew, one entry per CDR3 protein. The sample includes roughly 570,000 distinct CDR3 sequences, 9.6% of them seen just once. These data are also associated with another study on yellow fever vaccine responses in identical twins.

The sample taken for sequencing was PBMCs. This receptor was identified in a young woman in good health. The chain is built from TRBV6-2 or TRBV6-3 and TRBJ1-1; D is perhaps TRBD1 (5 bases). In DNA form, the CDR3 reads TGTGCCAGCAGTTGGGGTGGGGCAGGGAGCACTGAAGCTTTCTTT. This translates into CASSWGGAGSTEAFF.